This T cell receptor (beta chain) was observed in a study of shared clonotypes between healthy human individuals. About the research overall: Each donor had three CD4 naive, three CD4 memory, two CD8 naive and one CD8 memory plate.

Here immunoSEQ multiplex PCR was the method, and the copy in TCRdb shows in-frame clones only, minus some. The sample gives around 1 million clones, over 60% of which show up once; roughly 1.5% is in the top ten. The origin of this receptor is a man between 18 and 29 years old in good health. Sequencing was performed on memory CD4+ T cells sorted from blood. Described subset: CD45RA-negative fraction.

CDR3 in amino acids: CASDTMRSEQFF. The CDR3 DNA reads as TGTGCCAGCGATACTATGAGAAGTGAGCAGTTCTTC. The rearrangement uses TRBV18 and TRBJ2-1; D ambiguous. This CDR3 contains 12 residues. Trimming removed 8 bases from V and 9 bases from J, with 14 bases in between. Germline V gene sequence: CDR1 KGHSH, CDR2 LQKENI. The whole variable domain, remainder taken from reference TRBV18 and TRBJ2-1, is NAGVMQNPRHLVRRRGQEARLRCSPMKGHSHVYWYRQLPEEGLKFMVYLQKENIIDESGMPKERFSAEFPKEGPSILRIQQVVRGDSAAYFCASDTMRSEQFFGPGTRLTVL.